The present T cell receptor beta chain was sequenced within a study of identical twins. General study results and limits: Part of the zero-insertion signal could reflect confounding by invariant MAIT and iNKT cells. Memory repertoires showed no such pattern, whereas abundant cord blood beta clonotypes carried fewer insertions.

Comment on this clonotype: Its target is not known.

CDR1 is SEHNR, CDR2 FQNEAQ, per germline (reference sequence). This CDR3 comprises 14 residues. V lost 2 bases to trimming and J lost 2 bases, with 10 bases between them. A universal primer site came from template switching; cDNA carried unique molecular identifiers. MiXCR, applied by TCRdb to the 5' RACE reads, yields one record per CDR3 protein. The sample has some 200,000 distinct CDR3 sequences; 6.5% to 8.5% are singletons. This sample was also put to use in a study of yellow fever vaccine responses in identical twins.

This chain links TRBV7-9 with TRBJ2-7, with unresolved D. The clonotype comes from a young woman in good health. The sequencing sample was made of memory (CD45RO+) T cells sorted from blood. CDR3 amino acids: CASSLTQSAYEQYF. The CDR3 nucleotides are TGTGCCAGCAGCTTAACGCAGTCGGCCTACGAGCAGTACTTC.